The sequence of this TCR beta chain was determined in a study of memory CD4+ T cells and cytomegalovirus serostatus. Regarding the study as a whole: Of 150 to 200 reported CMV TCRbeta sequences, 65 to 85 were found in memory CD4+ repertoires.

About this clone: Its target is unknown.

The sort gate was single viable CD3+CD4+CD8-CD45RO+ cells for memory CD4+ T cells. Serostatus was set by detecting CMV pp150, pp28, p38, p52 IgG. The table came from immunoSEQ multiplex PCR; TCRdb's copy has only in-frame clones and leaves some out. The sample lists about 58,000 clones; approximately 77% were seen once. The specimen sequenced was memory CD4+ T cells from blood. This TCR derives from an adult in good health and CMV-seronegative. Some clones in this sample may be carry-over from other donors' samples.

CDR3 region: CAGTQGDYEQFF. The CDR3 DNA follows: TGTGCCGGGACACAGGGGGATTATGAGCAGTTCTTC. The genes are TRBV30 and TRBJ2-1; 8 nucleotides agree with TRBD1. Germline CDR1 and CDR2: GTSNPN and SVGIG (reference sequence). The CDR3 is 12 residues long. With 8 bases clipped from V and 8 bases from J, the junction kept 8 bases outside the gene matches.